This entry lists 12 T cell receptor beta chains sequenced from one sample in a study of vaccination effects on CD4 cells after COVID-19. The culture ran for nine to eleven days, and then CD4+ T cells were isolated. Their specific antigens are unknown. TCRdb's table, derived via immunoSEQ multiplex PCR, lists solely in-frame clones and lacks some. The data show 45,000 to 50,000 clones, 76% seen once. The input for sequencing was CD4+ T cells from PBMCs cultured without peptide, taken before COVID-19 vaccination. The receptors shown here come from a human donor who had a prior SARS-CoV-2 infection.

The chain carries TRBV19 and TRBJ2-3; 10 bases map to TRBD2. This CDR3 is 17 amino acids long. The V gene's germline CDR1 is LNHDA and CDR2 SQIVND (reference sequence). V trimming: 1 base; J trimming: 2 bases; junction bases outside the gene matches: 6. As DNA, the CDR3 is TGTGCCAGTAGTATAGTAGGGACTAGCGACATCACAGATACGCAGTATTTT. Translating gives CASSIVGTSDITDTQYF.

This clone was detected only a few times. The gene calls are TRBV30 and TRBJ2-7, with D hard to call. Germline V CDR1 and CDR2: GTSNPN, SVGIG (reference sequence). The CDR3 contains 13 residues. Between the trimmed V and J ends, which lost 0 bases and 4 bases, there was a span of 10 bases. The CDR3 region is CAWSVGIRYEQYF. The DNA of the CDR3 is TGTGCCTGGAGTGTCGGCATACGATACGAGCAGTACTTC.

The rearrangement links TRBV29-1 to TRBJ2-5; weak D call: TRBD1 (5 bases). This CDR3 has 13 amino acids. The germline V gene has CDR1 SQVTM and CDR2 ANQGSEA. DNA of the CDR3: TGCACCTTTCGCCGGGCAGGGCAAGAGACCCAGTACTTC. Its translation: CTFRRAGQETQYF.

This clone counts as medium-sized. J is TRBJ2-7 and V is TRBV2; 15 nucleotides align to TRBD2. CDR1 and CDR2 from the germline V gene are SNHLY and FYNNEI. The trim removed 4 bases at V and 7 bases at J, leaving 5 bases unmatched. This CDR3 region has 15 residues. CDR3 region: CASSGGLAGGQEQYF. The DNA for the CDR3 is TGTGCCAGCAGTGGTGGACTAGCGGGGGGGCAGGAGCAGTACTTC.

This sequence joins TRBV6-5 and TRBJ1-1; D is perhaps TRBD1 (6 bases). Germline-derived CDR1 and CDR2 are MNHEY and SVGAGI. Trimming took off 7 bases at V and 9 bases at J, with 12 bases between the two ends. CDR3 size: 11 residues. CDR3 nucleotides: TGTGCCAGCAAACAGACAGGTAAAGCTTTCTTT. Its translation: CASKQTGKAFF.

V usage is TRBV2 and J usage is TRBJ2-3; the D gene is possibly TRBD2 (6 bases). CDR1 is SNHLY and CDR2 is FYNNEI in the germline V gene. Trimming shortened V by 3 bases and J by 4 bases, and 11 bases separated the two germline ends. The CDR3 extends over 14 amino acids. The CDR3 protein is CASSETRSADTQYF. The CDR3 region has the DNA TGTGCCAGCAGTGAGACTAGATCCGCAGATACGCAGTATTTT.

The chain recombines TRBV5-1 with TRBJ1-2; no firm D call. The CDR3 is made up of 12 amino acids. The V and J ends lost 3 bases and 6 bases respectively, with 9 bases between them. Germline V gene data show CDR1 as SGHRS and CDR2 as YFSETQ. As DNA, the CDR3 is TGCGCCAGCAGCTATGACACCGATGGCTACACCTTC. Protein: CASSYDTDGYTF.

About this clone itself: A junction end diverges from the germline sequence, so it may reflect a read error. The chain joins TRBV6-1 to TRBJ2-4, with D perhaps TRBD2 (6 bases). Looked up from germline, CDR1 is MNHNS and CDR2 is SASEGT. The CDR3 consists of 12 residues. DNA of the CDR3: TGTGCCAGCAGTGAGTATCTAGGCGGGGAGAGCTTC. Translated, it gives CASSEYLGGESF.

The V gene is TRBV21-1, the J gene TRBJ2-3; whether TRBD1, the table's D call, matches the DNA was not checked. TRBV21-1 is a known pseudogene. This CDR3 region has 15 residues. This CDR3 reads CASSRGGRGTDTQYF. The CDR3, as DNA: TGTGCCAGCAGCAGAGGGGGCAGGGGAACAGATACGCAGTATTTT.

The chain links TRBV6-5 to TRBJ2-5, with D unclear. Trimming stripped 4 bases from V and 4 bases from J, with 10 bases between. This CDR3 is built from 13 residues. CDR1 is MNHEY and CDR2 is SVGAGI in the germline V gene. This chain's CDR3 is CASSSPRRETQYF. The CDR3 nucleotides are TGTGCCAGCAGTTCACCCCGGAGAGAGACCCAGTACTTC.

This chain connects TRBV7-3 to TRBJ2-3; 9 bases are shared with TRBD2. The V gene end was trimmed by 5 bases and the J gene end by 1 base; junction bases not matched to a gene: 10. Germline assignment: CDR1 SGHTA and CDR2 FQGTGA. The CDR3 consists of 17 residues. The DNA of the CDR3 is TGTGCCAGCAGCGTAGGACCCCCTAGCGGGGGCACAGATACGCAGTATTTT. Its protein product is CASSVGPPSGGTDTQYF.

The CDR3 reads CASSSMGSGETQYF. The CDR3 DNA is TGTGCCAGCAGCTCAATGGGGTCGGGAGAGACCCAGTACTTC. V gene TRBV7-9 combines with J gene TRBJ2-5; D is ambiguous. The CDR3 length is 14 residues. Trimming pared 4 bases from V and 4 bases from J, leaving 13 bases between. Germline V gene data show CDR1 as SEHNR and CDR2 as FQNEAQ (reference sequence).